Sequencing of this T cell receptor (beta chain) was carried out in a study of blood T cell repertoires in COVID-19. This clone showed up just a few times. CDR3 size: 15 residues. V was pared by 0 bases and J by 8 bases, with 6 bases of the junction left unmatched. Per the germline V gene, CDR1 is SGDLS and CDR2 is YYNGEE. Original data processing: The assay estimated nucleated cells by amplifying reference gene primers. TCRdb's table, derived via immunoSEQ multiplex PCR, lists solely in-frame clones and lacks some. The V and J calls and clone size were taken over from that table, and D and trimming were inferred from the DNA. The table has some 220,000 clones, more than 75% seen once.

This receptor was taken from a human donor in a cohort sampled during active COVID-19. Sequencing was carried out using peripheral blood. V and J are TRBV9 and TRBJ2-1; 9 nucleotides match TRBD2. CDR3 sequence (DNA): TGTGCCAGCAGCGTAGTTGGCGGGAGGGGGGATGAGCAGTTCTTC. This encodes CASSVVGGRGDEQFF.